Detailed here is one T cell receptor beta chain. Antigen unknown. A far larger clone is one base from this, pointing to a likely read error. This record belongs to a study of shared clonotypes between healthy human individuals. Findings of the study overall: Sampling covered nothing but blood. Tissue TCR repertoires likely differ from those found in blood.

Running of the assay took place at deep level. Original methodology: There were no quality scores in the junction-only immunoSEQ sequences, so filtering differed. Clones were sequenced by immunoSEQ multiplex PCR, and TCRdb holds only the in-frame ones, with some missing. From that table come the V and J calls and clone size; the DNA was used to work out D and trimming. This sample has 450,000 to 500,000 clones, with over 70% found just once. CDR1 is LNHDA and CDR2 is SQIVND in the germline V gene (reference sequence). J was trimmed by 4 bases and V by 4 bases; bases with no gene match: 5. This CDR3 region has 15 residues.

This TCR was sampled from a woman aged 40 to 49 in good health. Some clones in this sample may be carry-over from other donors' samples. This sequence joins TRBV19 and TRBJ2-7, with 12 bases lining up with TRBD2. The sequenced material came from PBMCs. In nucleotides, the CDR3 is TGTGCCAGTAGTAACGGACTAGCGGGATGGTACGAGCAGTACTTC. Amino acids: CASSNGLAGWYEQYF.